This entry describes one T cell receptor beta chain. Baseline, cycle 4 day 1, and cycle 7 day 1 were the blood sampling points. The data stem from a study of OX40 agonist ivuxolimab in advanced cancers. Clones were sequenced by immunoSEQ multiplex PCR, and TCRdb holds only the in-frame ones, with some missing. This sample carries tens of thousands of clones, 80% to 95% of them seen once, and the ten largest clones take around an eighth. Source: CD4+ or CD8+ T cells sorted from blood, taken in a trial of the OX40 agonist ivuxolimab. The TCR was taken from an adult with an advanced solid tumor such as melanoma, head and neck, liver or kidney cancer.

For the CDR3, the DNA is TGTGCCAGCGGAGACAGGTTCTACGAGCAGTACTTC. Its protein product is CASGDRFYEQYF. The V call is TRBV2, the J call TRBJ2-7, with D possibly matching TRBD1 (6 bases). The CDR3 contains 12 residues. Germline CDR1 is SNHLY and CDR2 is FYNNEI. V lost 8 bases to trimming and J lost 3 bases, with 11 bases between them.